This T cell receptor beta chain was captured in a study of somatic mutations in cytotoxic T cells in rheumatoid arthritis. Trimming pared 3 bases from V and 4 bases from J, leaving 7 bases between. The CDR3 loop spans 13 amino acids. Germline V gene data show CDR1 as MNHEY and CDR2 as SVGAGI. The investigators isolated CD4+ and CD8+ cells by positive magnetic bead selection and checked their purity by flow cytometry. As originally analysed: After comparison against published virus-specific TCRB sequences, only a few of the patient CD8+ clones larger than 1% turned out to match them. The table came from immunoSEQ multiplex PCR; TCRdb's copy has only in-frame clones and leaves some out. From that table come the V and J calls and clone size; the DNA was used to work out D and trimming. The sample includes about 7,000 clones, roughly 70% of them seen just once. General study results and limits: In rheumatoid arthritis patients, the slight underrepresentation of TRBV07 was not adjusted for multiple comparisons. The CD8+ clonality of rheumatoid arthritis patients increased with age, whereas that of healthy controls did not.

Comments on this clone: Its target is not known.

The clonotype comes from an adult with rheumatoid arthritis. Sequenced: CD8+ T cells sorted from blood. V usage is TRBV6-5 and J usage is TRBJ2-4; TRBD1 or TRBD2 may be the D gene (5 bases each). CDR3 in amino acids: CASSYEGKNIQYF. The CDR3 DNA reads TGTGCCAGCAGTTATGAGGGGAAAAACATTCAGTACTTC.